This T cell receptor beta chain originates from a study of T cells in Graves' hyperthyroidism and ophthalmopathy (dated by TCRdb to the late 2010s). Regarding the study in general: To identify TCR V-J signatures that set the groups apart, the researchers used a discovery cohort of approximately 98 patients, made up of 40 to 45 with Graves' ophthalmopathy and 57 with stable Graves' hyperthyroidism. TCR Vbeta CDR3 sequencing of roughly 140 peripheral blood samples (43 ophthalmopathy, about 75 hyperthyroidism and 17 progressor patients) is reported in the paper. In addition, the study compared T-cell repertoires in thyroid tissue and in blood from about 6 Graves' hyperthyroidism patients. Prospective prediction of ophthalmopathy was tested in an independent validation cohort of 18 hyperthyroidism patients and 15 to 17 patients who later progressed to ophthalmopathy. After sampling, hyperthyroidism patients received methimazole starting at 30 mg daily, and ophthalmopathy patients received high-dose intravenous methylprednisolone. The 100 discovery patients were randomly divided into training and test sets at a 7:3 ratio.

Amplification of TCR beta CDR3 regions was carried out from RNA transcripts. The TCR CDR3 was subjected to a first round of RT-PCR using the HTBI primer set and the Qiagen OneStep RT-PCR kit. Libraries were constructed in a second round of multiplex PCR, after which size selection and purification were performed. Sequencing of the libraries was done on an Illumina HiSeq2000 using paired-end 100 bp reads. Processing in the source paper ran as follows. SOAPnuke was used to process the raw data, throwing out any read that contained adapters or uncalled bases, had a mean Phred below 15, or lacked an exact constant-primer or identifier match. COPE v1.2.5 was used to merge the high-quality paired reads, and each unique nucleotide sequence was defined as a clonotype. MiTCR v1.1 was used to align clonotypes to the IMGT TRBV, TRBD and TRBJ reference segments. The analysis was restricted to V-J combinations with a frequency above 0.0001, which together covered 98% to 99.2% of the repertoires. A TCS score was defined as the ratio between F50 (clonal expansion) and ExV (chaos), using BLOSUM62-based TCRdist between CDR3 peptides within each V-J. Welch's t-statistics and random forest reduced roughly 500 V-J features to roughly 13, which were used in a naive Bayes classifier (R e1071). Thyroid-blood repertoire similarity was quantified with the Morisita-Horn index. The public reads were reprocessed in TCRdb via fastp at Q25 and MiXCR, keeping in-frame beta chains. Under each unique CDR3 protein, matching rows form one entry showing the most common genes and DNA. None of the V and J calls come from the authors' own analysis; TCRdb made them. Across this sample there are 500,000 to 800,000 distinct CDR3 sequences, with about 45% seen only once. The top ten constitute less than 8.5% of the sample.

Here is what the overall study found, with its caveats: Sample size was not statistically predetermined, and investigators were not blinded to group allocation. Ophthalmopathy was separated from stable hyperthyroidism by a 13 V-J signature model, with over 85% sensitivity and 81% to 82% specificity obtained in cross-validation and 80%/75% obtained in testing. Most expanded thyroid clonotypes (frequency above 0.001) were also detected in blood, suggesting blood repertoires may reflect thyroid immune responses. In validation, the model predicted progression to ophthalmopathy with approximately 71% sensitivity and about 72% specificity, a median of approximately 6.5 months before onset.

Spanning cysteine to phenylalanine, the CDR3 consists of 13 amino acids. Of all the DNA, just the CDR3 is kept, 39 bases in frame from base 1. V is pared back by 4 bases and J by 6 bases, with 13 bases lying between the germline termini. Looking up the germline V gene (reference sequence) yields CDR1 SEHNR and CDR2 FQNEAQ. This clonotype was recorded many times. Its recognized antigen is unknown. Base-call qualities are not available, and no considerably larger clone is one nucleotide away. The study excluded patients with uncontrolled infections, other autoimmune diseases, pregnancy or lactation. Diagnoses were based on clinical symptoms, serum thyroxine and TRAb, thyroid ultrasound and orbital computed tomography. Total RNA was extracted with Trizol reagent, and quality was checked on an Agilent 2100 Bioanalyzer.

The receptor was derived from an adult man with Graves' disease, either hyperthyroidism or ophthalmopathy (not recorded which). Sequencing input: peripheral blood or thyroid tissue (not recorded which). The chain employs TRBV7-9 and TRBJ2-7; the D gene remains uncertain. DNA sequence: TGTGCCAGCAGCTCCGGGTCGACGGGCGAGCAGTACTTC. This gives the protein CASSSGSTGEQYF.